The 29 T cell receptor beta chains given below trace back to one sample, sequenced in a study of blood T cells in healthy people across ages. With a J-beta primer mix and a sample-barcoded 5' primer, a second PCR ran 7 to 11 cycles. TCRdb reprocessed the 5' RACE reads with MiXCR, giving one entry per CDR3 protein. Of roughly 700,000 distinct CDR3 sequences in the sample, around 45% were seen once. The sample consisted of blood. The receptors shown here come from a woman in her sixties in good health.

The V call is TRBV29-1, the J call TRBJ1-1, with D unclear. CDR3 length: 13 amino acids. Germline V lookup: CDR1 SQVTM, CDR2 ANQGSEA. Trimming removed 8 bases from V and 0 bases from J, with 13 bases in between. The CDR3 DNA reads TGCAGCAGCGCTGGGCAGATGAACACTGAAGCTTTCTTT. This codes for CSSAGQMNTEAFF.

Concerning this clonotype: A read error may account for a junction end that differs from germline. This rearrangement joins TRBV5-1 to TRBJ2-7; tentatively, D is TRBD2 (5 bases). This CDR3 contains 13 residues. CDR1 and CDR2 from the germline V gene are SGHRS and YFSETQ. CDR3 residues: CVSSLAGLYEQYF. For the CDR3, the DNA is TGCGTCAGCAGCTTGGCTGGACTCTACGAGCAGTACTTC.

This clonotype was observed a few times. Here the CDR3 DNA reads TGTGCCAGCAGTTCCCAACTGGACCCGGGGGGGGAGACCCAGTACTTC. Protein: CASSSQLDPGGETQYF. The chain has TRBV6-2 or TRBV6-3 and TRBJ2-5, with 8 nucleotides matching TRBD2. Trimming removed 4 bases from V and 5 bases from J; junction bases left unmatched: 12. This CDR3 has 16 residues. Germline CDR1 MNHEY, CDR2 SVGEGT.

This clonotype was seen a few times. The V and J genes are TRBV28 and TRBJ1-5, with 8 bases matching TRBD1. Germline CDR1 reads MDHEN; CDR2 reads SYDVKM. The CDR3 runs to 16 residues. V gave up 6 bases and J gave up 4 bases; unmatched junction bases: 11. The CDR3 DNA reads as TGTGCCAGCAGCCGAATCAGGACAGGGAGGAATCAGCCCCAGCATTTT. Its protein product is CASSRIRTGRNQPQHF. Full variable domain (rest looked up from reference TRBV28 and TRBJ1-5): DVKVTQSSRYLVKRTGEKVFLECVQDMDHENMFWYRQDPGLGLRLIYFSYDVKMKEKGDIPEGYSVSREKKERFSLILESASTNQTSMYLCASSRIRTGRNQPQHFGDGTRLSIL.

This clonotype was recorded a few times. The chain has TRBV4-3 and TRBJ2-3, with 7 bases aligning to TRBD1. Trimming removed 1 base from V and 4 bases from J; junction bases left unmatched: 5. CDR1 and CDR2 from the germline V gene are LGHNA and YSLEER. This CDR3 has 15 residues. The CDR3 here is CASSQAPRGPDTQYF. CDR3 coding DNA: TGCGCCAGCAGCCAAGCCCCAAGGGGGCCAGATACGCAGTATTTT.

J is TRBJ1-3 and V is TRBV20-1; 8 bases match TRBD1. CDR1 is DFQATT and CDR2 is SNEGSKA in the germline V gene (reference sequence). The CDR3 covers 16 residues. V shed 3 bases, J shed 0 bases, and the junction held 7 bases outside the gene matches. In nucleotides, the CDR3 is TGCAGTGCTAGTTCGGACAGGGAGAGCTCTGGAAACACCATATATTTT. This translates into CSASSDRESSGNTIYF.

This sequence joins TRBV20-1 and TRBJ2-1; 7 bases match TRBD2. J lost 7 bases, V lost 5 bases, and 14 bases had no gene match. The CDR3 contains 15 residues. Germline V gene data show CDR1 as DFQATT and CDR2 as SNEGSKA (reference sequence). The CDR3 bases are TGCAGTGCTTCCCCAGGGCGGGAGAGGTTTAATGAGCAGTTCTTC. As protein: CSASPGRERFNEQFF.

The genes are TRBV5-1 and TRBJ2-5; TRBD2 matches 8 bases. The CDR3 has 15 residues. From germline, CDR1 is SGHRS and CDR2 YFSETQ. V dropped 0 bases and J dropped 3; count of bases not matched to a gene: 4. The CDR3 DNA reads as TGCGCCAGCAGCTTGGGAGGCGGGAGGAAAGAGACCCAGTACTTC. This gives the protein CASSLGGGRKETQYF.

Concerning this clonotype: The junction does not match germline at one end; this may be a read error. V is TRBV12-3 or TRBV12-4 and J is TRBJ1-1; the D gene is possibly TRBD1 (6 bases). This CDR3 spans 14 amino acids. The CDR3 here is CASRLDRMNTEAFF. The CDR3 DNA sequence: TGTGCCAGCAGATTAGACAGGATGAACACTGAAGCTTTCTTT.

This clonotype came up a few times. The chain joins TRBV3-1 to TRBJ1-6; unclear D gene. The CDR3 spans 14 residues. The germline V gene has CDR1 LGHDT and CDR2 YNNKEL (reference sequence). The V end was cut by 0 bases, the J end by 9 bases, with 9 bases between. This CDR3 reads CASSQDGFVSPLHF. CDR3 DNA sequence: TGTGCCAGCAGCCAAGACGGGTTTGTTTCACCCCTCCACTTT.

This clonotype has a handful of counts. This chain connects TRBV4-2 to TRBJ2-7; 8 nucleotides align to TRBD1. Germline values: CDR1 LGHNA, CDR2 YNFKEQ. Trimming cost V 0 bases and J 2 bases; bases outside gene matches: 3. CDR3 size: 15 residues. The CDR3 region is CASSQETTGAYEQYF. The CDR3 region has the DNA TGTGCCAGCAGCCAAGAGACGACAGGGGCCTACGAGCAGTACTTC.

The gene calls are TRBV18 and TRBJ2-1, with 7 bases lining up with TRBD1. Trimming took 6 bases from V and 1 from J; bases not matched to a gene: 6. Germline V lookup: CDR1 KGHSH, CDR2 LQKENI. This CDR3 spans 15 amino acids. CDR3 amino acids: CASSLRTGSYNEQFF. The CDR3 DNA reads as TGTGCCAGCTCGCTCCGGACAGGTTCCTACAATGAGCAGTTCTTC.

This sequence joins TRBV18 and TRBJ2-5; 8 bases align to TRBD2. Near its end, the DNA agrees better with TRBJ2-7, so the J call may be wrong. Germline CDR1 and CDR2: KGHSH and LQKENI. CDR3 length equals 14 residues. The CDR3 loop is CASSTGTRNYEQYF. CDR3 DNA: TGTGCCAGCTCAACAGGGACTAGGAACTACGAGCAGTACTTC.

This chain joins TRBV7-2 and TRBJ2-1; TRBD1 aligns across 7 bases. Germline lookup yields CDR1 SGHTA and CDR2 FQGNSA. The CDR3 extends over 15 amino acids. With V trimmed by 4 bases and J by 4 bases, 7 bases remained unmatched. The CDR3 reads CASSYRGGSYNEQFF. In DNA form, the CDR3 reads TGTGCCAGCAGCTACCGAGGGGGCTCATACAATGAGCAGTTCTTC.

The V and J genes are TRBV6-1 and TRBJ2-5; TRBD1 matches at 7 bases. V was clipped by 8 bases and J by 4 bases; unmatched bases: 13. The germline V gene has CDR1 MNHNS and CDR2 SASEGT. The CDR3 extends over 15 amino acids. CDR3: CASVLTGTARETQYF. CDR3 in DNA: TGTGCCAGCGTATTAACCGGGACAGCAAGAGAGACCCAGTACTTC.

This clonotype was picked up a small number of times. CDR3 DNA sequence: TGTGCCATCAGCCCTAGCGGGAGCAATGAGCAGTACTTC. This sequence encodes CAISPSGSNEQYF. The V gene is TRBV10-3, the J gene TRBJ2-7; TRBD2 aligns across 10 bases. The V and J ends lost 6 bases and 7 bases, in that order; junction bases with no gene match: 6. The CDR3 consists of 13 residues. From germline, CDR1 is ENHRY and CDR2 SYGVKD.

The J gene is TRBJ2-4, the V gene TRBV30; 7 nucleotides match TRBD2. The CDR3 totals 13 residues. Germline V CDR1 and CDR2: GTSNPN, SVGIG (reference sequence). Trimming took 4 bases from V and 0 from J; bases not matched to a gene: 0. The CDR3 spells CAWTSGAKNIQYF. The CDR3 coding sequence is TGTGCCTGGACTAGCGGAGCCAAAAACATTCAGTACTTC.

This clonotype was picked up a small number of times. The rearrangement joins TRBV18 to TRBJ1-2, with D unresolved. The CDR3 totals 14 residues. Germline V lookup: CDR1 KGHSH, CDR2 LQKENI. V lost 0 bases and J lost 6, with 11 bases in between. The CDR3 DNA reads as TGTGCCAGCTCACCACCACAACAGACGGATGGCTACACCTTC. It codes for CASSPPQQTDGYTF.

This clonotype was counted only a few times. The chain couples TRBV4-2 to TRBJ1-1, with 8 bases identical to TRBD1. J was trimmed by 8 bases and V by 1 base; bases with no gene match: 6. Germline V CDR1 and CDR2: LGHNA, YNFKEQ. The CDR3 spans 14 residues. The CDR3 loop is CASSQAPGTGEAFF. The CDR3 nucleotides are TGTGCCAGCAGCCAAGCCCCCGGGACAGGCGAAGCTTTCTTT.

This clonotype was observed a few times. The chain uses TRBV14 and TRBJ2-5; D call uncertain. This CDR3 has 14 residues. Deletions cut 0 bases from V and 1 base from J, with 6 bases between. Per germline, CDR1 SGHDN and CDR2 FVKESK. Here the CDR3 reads CASSQEPRQETQYF. CDR3 in DNA: TGTGCCAGCAGCCAAGAACCGCGCCAAGAGACCCAGTACTTC.

This chain joins TRBV4-2 and TRBJ1-4; D is ambiguous. The germline gives CDR1 LGHNA, CDR2 YNFKEQ. The CDR3 runs to 17 residues. The V and J ends lost 1 base and 0 bases respectively, with 12 bases between them. The CDR3 coding sequence is TGTGCCAGCAGCCAAGGGGAGCGGCCCGCAACTAATGAAAAACTGTTTTTT. Its protein product is CASSQGERPATNEKLFF.

This clonotype was seen a handful of times. The chain has TRBV12-3 or TRBV12-4 and TRBJ2-7; 12 bases line up with TRBD2. V gave up 5 bases and J gave up 4 bases; unmatched junction bases: 9. The CDR3 totals 16 residues. CDR3 sequence reads: CASSPTRLAGVYEQYF. CDR3 nucleotides: TGTGCCAGCAGTCCCACTCGACTAGCGGGGGTTTACGAGCAGTACTTC.

The gene calls are TRBV20-1 and TRBJ2-1; D uncertain. Germline V CDR1 and CDR2: DFQATT, SNEGSKA (reference sequence). The CDR3 loop spans 13 amino acids. Trimming removed 1 base at V and 4 bases at J, with 8 bases between. In DNA, the CDR3 is TGCAGTGCTAGAGTTGGCACATACAATGAGCAGTTCTTC. Translating gives CSARVGTYNEQFF.

This clonotype was observed a handful of times. V is TRBV10-3 and J is TRBJ1-1; no definite D call. Trimming left V 4 bases short and J 6 bases short, with 9 bases between. There are 12 residues in the CDR3. CDR1 is ENHRY, CDR2 SYGVKD, per germline. The CDR3 sequence is CAISGGLAEAFF. The DNA of the CDR3 is TGTGCCATCAGTGGCGGGCTTGCTGAAGCTTTCTTT.

This clonotype was seen more than once but under ten times. The V and J genes are TRBV7-2 and TRBJ2-1, with unresolved D. CDR1 and CDR2 from the germline V gene are SGHTA and FQGNSA. This CDR3 has 14 residues. With 5 bases removed from V and 8 bases from J, the gap between germline ends came to 16 bases. The CDR3 DNA reads TGTGCCAGCAGCCCTAGTGCCGCTTTACATGAGCAGTTCTTC. This encodes CASSPSAALHEQFF.

This clonotype was picked up a small number of times. The chain combines TRBV27 with TRBJ2-7, with D perhaps TRBD1 or TRBD2 (5 bases each). This CDR3 is built from 13 residues. The germline V gene has CDR1 MNHEY and CDR2 SMNVEV (reference sequence). Between the trimmed V and J ends, which lost 4 bases and 2 bases, there was a span of 9 bases. CDR3 in DNA: TGTGCCAGCAGTTCCGGGGCGACCTACGAGCAGTACTTC. Its protein is CASSSGATYEQYF.

This chain connects TRBV24-1 to TRBJ2-5, with TRBD2 matching 15 bases. Trimming at V came to 3 bases and at J to 11 bases, leaving 18 bases not matched to a gene. The CDR3 runs 19 residues. CDR1 and CDR2 (germline): KGHDR, SFDVKD. CDR3 DNA sequence: TGTGCCACCAGTGATACCGCCCCCGGGACTAGCGGGAGGATGAGTGAGCAGTACTTC. Translating gives CATSDTAPGTSGRMSEQYF.

The chain recombines TRBV29-1 with TRBJ2-7; possibly TRBD1 for D (6 bases). Trimming removed 4 bases at V and 3 bases at J, with 10 bases between. CDR3 length: 12 residues. CDR1 is SQVTM, CDR2 ANQGSEA, per germline. The CDR3 region is CSVGTVGYEQYF. The CDR3 DNA follows: TGCAGCGTTGGGACAGTGGGCTACGAGCAGTACTTC.

The chain has TRBV20-1 and TRBJ2-1; 10 bases match TRBD2. Germline CDR1 reads DFQATT; CDR2 reads SNEGSKA (reference sequence). This CDR3 is 15 amino acids long. V lost 5 bases to trimming and J lost 8 bases; unmatched junction nucleotides: 12. The CDR3 here is CSASGDSGRYYEQFF. The CDR3 coding sequence is TGCAGTGCTTCTGGTGATAGCGGGAGGTATTATGAGCAGTTCTTC.